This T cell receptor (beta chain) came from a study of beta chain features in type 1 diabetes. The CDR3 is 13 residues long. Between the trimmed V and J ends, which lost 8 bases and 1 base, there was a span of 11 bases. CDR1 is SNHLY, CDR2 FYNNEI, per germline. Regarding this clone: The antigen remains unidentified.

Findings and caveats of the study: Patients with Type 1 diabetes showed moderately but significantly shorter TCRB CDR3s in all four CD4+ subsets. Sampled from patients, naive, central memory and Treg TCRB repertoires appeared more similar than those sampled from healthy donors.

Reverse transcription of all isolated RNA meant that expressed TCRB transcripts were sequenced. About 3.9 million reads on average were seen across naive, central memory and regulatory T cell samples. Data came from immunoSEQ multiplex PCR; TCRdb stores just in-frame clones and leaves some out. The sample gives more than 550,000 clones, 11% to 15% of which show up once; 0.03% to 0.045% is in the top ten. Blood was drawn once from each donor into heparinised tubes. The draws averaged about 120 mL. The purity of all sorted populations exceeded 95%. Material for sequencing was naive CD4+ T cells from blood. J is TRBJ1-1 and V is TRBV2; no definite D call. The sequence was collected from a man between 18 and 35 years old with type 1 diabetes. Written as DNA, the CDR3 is TGTGCCAGCTTGTCGGATGGGAACACTGAAGCTTTCTTT. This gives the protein CASLSDGNTEAFF.